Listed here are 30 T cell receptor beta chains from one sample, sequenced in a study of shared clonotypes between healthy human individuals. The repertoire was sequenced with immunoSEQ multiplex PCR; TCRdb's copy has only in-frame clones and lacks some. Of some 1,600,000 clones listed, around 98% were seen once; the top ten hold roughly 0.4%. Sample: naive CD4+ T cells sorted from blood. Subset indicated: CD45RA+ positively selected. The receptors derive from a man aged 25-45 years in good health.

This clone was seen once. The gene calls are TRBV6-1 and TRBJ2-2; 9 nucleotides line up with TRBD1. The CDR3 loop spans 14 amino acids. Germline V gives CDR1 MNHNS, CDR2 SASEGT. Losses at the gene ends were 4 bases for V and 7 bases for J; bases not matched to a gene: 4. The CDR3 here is CASSVWTGVGELFF. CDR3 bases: TGTGCCAGCAGTGTTTGGACAGGGGTCGGGGAGCTGTTTTTT.

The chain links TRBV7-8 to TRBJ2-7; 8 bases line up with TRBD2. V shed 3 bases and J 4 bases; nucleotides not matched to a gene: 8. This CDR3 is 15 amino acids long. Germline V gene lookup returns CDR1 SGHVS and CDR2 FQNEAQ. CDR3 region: CASSLLRGGGYEQYF. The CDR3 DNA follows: TGTGCCAGCAGCTTGCTTAGGGGCGGGGGGTACGAGCAGTACTTC.

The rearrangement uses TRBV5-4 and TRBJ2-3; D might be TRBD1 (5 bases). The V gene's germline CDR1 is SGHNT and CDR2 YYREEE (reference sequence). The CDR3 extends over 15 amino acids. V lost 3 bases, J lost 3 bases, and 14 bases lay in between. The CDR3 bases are TGTGCCAGCAGCTCCTGGGGCAAGGGTACAGATACGCAGTATTTT. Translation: CASSSWGKGTDTQYF. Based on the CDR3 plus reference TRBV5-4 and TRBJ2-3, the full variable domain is ETGVTQSPTHLIKTRGQQVTLRCSSQSGHNTVSWYQQALGQGPQFIFQYYREEENGRGNFPPRFSGLQFPNYSSELNVNALELDDSALYLCASSSWGKGTDTQYFGPGTRLTVL.

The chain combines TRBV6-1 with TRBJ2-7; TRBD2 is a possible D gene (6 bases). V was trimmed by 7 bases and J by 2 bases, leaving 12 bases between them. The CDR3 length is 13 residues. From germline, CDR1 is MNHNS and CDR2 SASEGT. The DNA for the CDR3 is TGTGCCAGCACGGGGACTTCCGCCTACGAGCAGTACTTC. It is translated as CASTGTSAYEQYF.

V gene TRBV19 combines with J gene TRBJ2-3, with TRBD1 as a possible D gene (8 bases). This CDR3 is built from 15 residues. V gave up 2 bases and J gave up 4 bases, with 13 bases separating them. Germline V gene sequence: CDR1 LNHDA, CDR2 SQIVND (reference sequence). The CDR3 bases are TGTGCCAGTAGTATAAATACAGGGGGGGCAGATACGCAGTATTTT. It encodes CASSINTGGADTQYF.

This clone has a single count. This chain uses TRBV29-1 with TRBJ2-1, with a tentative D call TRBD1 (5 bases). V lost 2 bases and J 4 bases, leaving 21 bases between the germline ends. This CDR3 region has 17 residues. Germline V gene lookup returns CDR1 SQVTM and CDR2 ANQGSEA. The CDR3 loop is CSVELDRAPLRYNEQFF. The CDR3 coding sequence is TGCAGCGTTGAACTTGACAGAGCACCCCTTAGGTACAATGAGCAGTTCTTC.

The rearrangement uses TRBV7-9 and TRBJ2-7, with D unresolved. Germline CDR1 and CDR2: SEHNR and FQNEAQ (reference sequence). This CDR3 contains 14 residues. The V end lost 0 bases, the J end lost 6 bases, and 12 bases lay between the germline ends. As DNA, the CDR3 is TGTGCCAGCAGCTTAGCGGTCTTAGGCGCCGAGCAGTACTTC. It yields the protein CASSLAVLGAEQYF. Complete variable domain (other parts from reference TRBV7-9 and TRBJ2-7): DTGVSQNPRHKITKRGQNVTFRCDPISEHNRLYWYRQTLGQGPEFLTYFQNEAQLEKSRLLSDRFSAERPKGSFSTLEIQRTEQGDSAMYLCASSLAVLGAEQYFGPGTRLTVT.

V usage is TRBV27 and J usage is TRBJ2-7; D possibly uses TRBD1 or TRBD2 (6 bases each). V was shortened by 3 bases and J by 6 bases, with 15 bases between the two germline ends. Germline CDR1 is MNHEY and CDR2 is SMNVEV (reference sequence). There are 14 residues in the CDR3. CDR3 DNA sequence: TGTGCCAGCAGTTTGGCGATTGGGGGGCGCGAGCAGTACTTC. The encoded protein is CASSLAIGGREQYF.

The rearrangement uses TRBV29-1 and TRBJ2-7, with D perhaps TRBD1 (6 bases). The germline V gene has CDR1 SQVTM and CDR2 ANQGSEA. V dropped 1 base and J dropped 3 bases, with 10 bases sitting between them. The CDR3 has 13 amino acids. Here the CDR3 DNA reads TGCAGCGTTGAAGGGGACACCTACTACGAGCAGTACTTC. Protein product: CSVEGDTYYEQYF.

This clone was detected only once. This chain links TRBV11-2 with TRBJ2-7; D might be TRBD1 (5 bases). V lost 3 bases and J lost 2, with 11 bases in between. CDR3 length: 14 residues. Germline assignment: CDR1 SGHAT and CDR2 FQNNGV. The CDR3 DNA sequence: TGTGCCAGCAGCTTTTCGGACATCACCTACGAGCAGTACTTC. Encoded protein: CASSFSDITYEQYF.

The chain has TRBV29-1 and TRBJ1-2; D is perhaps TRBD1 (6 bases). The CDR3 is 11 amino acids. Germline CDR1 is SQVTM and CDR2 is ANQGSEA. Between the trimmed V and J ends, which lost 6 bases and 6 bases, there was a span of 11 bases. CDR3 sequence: CSVTGYDGYTF. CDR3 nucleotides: TGCAGCGTCACAGGGTACGATGGCTACACCTTC.

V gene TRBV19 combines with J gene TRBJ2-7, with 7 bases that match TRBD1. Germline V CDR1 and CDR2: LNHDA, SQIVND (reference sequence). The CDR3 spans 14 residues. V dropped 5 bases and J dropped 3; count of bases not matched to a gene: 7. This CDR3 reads CASSGRQGDYEQYF. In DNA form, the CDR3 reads TGTGCCAGTAGTGGTCGACAGGGTGACTACGAGCAGTACTTC. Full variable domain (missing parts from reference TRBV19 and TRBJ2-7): DGGITQSPKYLFRKEGQNVTLSCEQNLNHDAMYWYRQDPGQGLRLIYYSQIVNDFQKGDIAEGYSVSREKKESFPLTVTSAQKNPTAFYLCASSGRQGDYEQYFGPGTRLTVT.

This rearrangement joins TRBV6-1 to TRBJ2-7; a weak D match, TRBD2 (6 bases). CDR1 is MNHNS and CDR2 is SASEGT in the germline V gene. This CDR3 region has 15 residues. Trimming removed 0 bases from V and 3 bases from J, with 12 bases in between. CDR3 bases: TGTGCCAGCAGTGAAGCTCTAGCGAACAGCTACGAGCAGTACTTC. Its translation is CASSEALANSYEQYF.

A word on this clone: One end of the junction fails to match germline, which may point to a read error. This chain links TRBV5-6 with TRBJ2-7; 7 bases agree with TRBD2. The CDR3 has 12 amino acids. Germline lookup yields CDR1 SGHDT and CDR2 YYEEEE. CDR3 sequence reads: CASSFLGRERFF. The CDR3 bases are TGTGCCAGCAGCTTTCTCGGGCGGGAGCGGTTCTTC. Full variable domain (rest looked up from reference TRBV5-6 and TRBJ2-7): DAGVTQSPTHLIKTRGQQVTLRCSPKSGHDTVSWYQQALGQGPQFIFQYYEEEERQRGNFPDRFSGHQFPNYSSELNVNALLLGDSALYLCASSFLGRERFFGPGTRLTVT.

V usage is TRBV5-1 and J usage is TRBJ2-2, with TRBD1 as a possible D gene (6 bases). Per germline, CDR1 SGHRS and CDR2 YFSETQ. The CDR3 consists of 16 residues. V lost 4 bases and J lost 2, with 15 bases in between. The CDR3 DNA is TGCGCCAGCAGCCCCGTGGGGGCGGCCAACACCGGGGAGCTGTTTTTT. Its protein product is CASSPVGAANTGELFF.

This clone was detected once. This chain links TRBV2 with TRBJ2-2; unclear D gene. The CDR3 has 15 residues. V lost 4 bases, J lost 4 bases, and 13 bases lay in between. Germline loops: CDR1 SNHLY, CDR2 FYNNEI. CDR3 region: CASSVEDLITGELFF. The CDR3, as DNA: TGTGCCAGCAGTGTAGAGGACCTAATCACCGGGGAGCTGTTTTTT.

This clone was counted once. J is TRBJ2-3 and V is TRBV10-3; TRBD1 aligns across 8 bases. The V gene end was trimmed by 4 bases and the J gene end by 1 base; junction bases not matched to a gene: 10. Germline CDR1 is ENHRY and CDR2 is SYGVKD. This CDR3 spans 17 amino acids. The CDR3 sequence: CAISGAVTGDRTDTQYF. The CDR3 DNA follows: TGTGCCATCAGTGGAGCGGTGACAGGGGACCGCACAGATACGCAGTATTTT.

DNA for the CDR3: TGTGCCAGCAGCTTGTTTGCGGGAACAGAGACCCAGTACTTC. As protein: CASSLFAGTETQYF. The rearrangement joins TRBV5-6 to TRBJ2-5, with TRBD2 as a possible D gene (6 bases). Germline V gene sequence: CDR1 SGHDT, CDR2 YYEEEE. Trimming shortened V by 1 base and J by 4 bases, and 11 bases separated the two germline ends. This CDR3 comprises 14 residues.

The CDR3 spells CASSQDTGSQNIQYF. Written as DNA, the CDR3 is TGTGCCAGCAGCCAAGATACCGGCAGCCAAAACATTCAGTACTTC. This sequence joins TRBV4-2 and TRBJ2-4; the D is unclear. Looked up from germline, CDR1 is LGHNA and CDR2 is YNFKEQ. Trimming cost V 0 bases and J 5 bases, with 11 bases left between them. The length of the CDR3 is 15 residues.

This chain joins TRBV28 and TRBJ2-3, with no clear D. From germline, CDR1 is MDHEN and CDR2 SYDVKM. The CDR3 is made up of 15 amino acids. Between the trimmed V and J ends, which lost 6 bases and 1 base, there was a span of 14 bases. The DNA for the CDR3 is TGTGCCAGCAGACCCATGGGGTTTGGCACAGATACGCAGTATTTT. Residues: CASRPMGFGTDTQYF.

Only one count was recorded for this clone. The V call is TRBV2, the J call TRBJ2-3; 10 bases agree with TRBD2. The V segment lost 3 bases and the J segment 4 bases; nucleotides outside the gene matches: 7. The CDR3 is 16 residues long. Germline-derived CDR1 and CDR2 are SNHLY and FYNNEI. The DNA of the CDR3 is TGTGCCAGCAGTGAGGAAGCGGGAGGGCTTGCAGATACGCAGTATTTT. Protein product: CASSEEAGGLADTQYF. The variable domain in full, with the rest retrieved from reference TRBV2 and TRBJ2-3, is EPEVTQTPSHQVTQMGQEVILRCVPISNHLYFYWYRQILGQKVEFLVSFYNNEISEKSEIFDDQFSVERPDGSNFTLKIRSTKLEDSAMYFCASSEEAGGLADTQYFGPGTRLTVL.

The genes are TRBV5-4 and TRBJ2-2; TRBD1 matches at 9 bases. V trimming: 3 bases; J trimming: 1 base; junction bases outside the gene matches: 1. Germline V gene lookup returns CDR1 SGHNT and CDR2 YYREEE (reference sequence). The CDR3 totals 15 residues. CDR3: CASSSGQGNTGELFF. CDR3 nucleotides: TGTGCCAGCAGCTCGGGACAGGGGAACACCGGGGAGCTGTTTTTT.

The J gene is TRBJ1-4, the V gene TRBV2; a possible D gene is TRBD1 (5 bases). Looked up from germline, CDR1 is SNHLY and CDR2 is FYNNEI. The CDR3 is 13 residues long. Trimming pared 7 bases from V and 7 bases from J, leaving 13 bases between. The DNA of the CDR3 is TGTGCCAGCAATACCGTAAGGGGTGAAAAACTGTTTTTT. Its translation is CASNTVRGEKLFF. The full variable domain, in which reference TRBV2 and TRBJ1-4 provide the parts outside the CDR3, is EPEVTQTPSHQVTQMGQEVILRCVPISNHLYFYWYRQILGQKVEFLVSFYNNEISEKSEIFDDQFSVERPDGSNFTLKIRSTKLEDSAMYFCASNTVRGEKLFFGSGTQLSVL.

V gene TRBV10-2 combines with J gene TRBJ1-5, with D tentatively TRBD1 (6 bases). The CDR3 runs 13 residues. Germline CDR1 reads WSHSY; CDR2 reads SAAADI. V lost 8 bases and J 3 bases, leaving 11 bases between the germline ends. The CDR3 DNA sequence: TGCGCCAGCCAGGACAGTGACAATCAGCCCCAGCATTTT. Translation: CASQDSDNQPQHF.

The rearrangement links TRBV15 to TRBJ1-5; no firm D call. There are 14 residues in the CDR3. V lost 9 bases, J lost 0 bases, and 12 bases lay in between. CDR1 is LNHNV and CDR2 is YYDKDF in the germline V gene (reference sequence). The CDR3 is CATNRDLSNQPQHF. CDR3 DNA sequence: TGTGCCACTAACAGAGATCTTAGCAATCAGCCCCAGCATTTT. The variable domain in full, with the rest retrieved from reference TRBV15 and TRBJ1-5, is DAMVIQNPRYQVTQFGKPVTLSCSQTLNHNVMYWYQQKSSQAPKLLFHYYDKDFNNEADTPDNFQSRRPNTSFCFLDIRSPGLGDTAMYLCATNRDLSNQPQHFGDGTRLSIL.

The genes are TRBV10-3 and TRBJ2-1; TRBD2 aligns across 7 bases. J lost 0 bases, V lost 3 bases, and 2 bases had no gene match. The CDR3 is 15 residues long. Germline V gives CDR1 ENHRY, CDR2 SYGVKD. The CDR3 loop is CAISDGGTSYNEQFF. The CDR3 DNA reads TGTGCCATCAGTGACGGGGGGACCTCCTACAATGAGCAGTTCTTC.

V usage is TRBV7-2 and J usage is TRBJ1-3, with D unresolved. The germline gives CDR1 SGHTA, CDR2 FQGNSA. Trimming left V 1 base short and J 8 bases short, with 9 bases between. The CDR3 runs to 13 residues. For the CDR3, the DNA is TGTGCCAGCAGCTTAGAGAGGGCGTACACCATATATTTT. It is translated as CASSLERAYTIYF.

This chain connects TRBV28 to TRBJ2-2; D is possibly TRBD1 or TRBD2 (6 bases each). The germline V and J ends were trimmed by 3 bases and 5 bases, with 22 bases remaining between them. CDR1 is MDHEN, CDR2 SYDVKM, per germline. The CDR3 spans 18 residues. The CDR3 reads CASSFGLWGAGNTGELFF. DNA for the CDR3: TGTGCCAGCAGTTTCGGGCTATGGGGGGCTGGAAATACCGGGGAGCTGTTTTTT.

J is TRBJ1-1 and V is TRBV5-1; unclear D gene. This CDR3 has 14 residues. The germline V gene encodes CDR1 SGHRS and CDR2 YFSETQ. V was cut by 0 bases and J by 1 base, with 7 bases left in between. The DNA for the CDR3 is TGCGCCAGCAGCTTGGGGTGGCAGAACACTGAAGCTTTCTTT. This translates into CASSLGWQNTEAFF.

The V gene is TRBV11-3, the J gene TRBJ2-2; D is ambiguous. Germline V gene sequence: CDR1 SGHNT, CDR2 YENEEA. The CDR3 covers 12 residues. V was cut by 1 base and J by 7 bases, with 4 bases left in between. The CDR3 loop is CASSLVVGELFF. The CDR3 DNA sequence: TGTGCCAGCAGCTTAGTGGTCGGGGAGCTGTTTTTT.